The T cell receptor beta chain described here comes from a study of T cells in tuberculosis. About the research overall: CD1B tetramers identified T cells specific for mycobacterial lipid GMM.

TCR-alpha and TCR-beta chains were sequenced unpaired. Generated by immunoSEQ multiplex PCR, the TCRdb table keeps only in-frame clones and is missing some. The sample comprises more than 70,000 clones, just over 90% of which are singletons, and 1.9% rests with the top ten. V gave up 6 bases and J gave up 6 bases; unmatched junction bases: 2. CDR1 MNHEY and CDR2 SVGAGI come from the germline V gene. The CDR3 contains 14 residues. Cells were sorted from thawed PBMC rested overnight and stained with GMM-loaded CD1B tetramer, viability dye and anti-CD3. The CD1B tetramers carried C32 glucose monomycolate purified from Rhodococcus equi. Tetramer-sorted PBMC had been CD14 monocyte-depleted before freezing.

Sequenced: CD1b-GMM tetramer-negative cells sorted from PBMCs. The chain employs TRBV6-5 and TRBJ1-6, with 10 bases matching TRBD1. The receptor's source is an adult woman with latent tuberculosis. The CDR3 region has the DNA TGTGCCAGCAGGGGACAGGGGCTTAATTCACCCCTCCACTTT. Its protein is CASRGQGLNSPLHF.